This TCR beta chain was retrieved from a study of T cell repertoires in cytomegalovirus infection. TCRdb reprocessed the reads via MiXCR and lists one record per CDR3 protein. The table lists 100,000 or so distinct CDR3 sequences, 23% of them singletons. The table lists this clonotype with many counts. The CDR3 runs 16 residues. In germline, CDR1 is SGHAT, CDR2 FQNNGV. The V end lost 4 bases, the J end lost 6 bases, and 18 bases lay between the germline ends. The chain is built from TRBV11-2 and TRBJ2-2, with a weak D call TRBD2 (6 bases). The TCR originated in a human donor in good health (CMV status not recorded). Some clones in this sample may be carry-over from other donors' samples. The sequenced sample consisted of CD8+ T cells from PBMCs. The CDR3 bases are TGTGCCAGCAGCTGGCTCGGGGGAGGAGAAGCCGGGGAGCTGTTTTTT. As protein: CASSWLGGGEAGELFF.